These T cell receptor beta chains were read from a single sample in a study of T cells in Graves' hyperthyroidism and ophthalmopathy. Using its own MiXCR run on the multiplex PCR reads, TCRdb lists one record per CDR3 protein. The repertoire holds about 600,000 distinct CDR3 sequences, with 15% to 20% as singletons. Sequenced sample: blood. These receptors came from a woman aged 40-49 years with Graves' ophthalmopathy. Each CDR3 is given without its conserved first and last residue.

TRBV12-5	TRBJ1-2	13	ASGLDSGTVYGYT
TRBV27	TRBJ1-1	12	ASSRAGAHTEAF
TRBV11-2	TRBJ2-2	12	ASTLSPNTGELF
TRBV18	TRBJ1-4	11	ASSGTLNEKLF
TRBV28	TRBJ2-5	13	ASGGGLAVRGTQY
TRBV12-3/TRBV12-4	TRBJ2-3	15	ASSNSKMGSLGDTQY
TRBV2	TRBJ2-5	13	ASIAGTGPGGTQY
TRBV7-9	TRBJ2-2	12	ASSFTGSPGELF
TRBV6-1	TRBJ2-3	14	ASSGLAGTLSDTQY
TRBV2	TRBJ2-3	11	ASTGTYTDTQY
TRBV7-2	TRBJ2-2	13	ASSLAVGASGELF
TRBV4-1	TRBJ2-2	18	ASSQALRDRGIRDTGELF
TRBV7-9	TRBJ2-7	12	ASRISGRGSEQY
TRBV7-8	TRBJ1-1	15	ASSLAPDRGWNTEAF
TRBV29-1	TRBJ1-1	12	SVEEGVRNTEAF
TRBV29-1	TRBJ2-5	10	SVAGPQETQY
TRBV11-2	TRBJ2-7	13	ASSLDGGDGYEQY
TRBV10-2	TRBJ2-1	12	ASRTGQTYNEQF
TRBV2	TRBJ2-5	10	ASRAGVETQY
TRBV20-1	TRBJ2-3	14	SARGHPQGSTDTQY
TRBV11-2	TRBJ1-4	14	ASSLRSHSKNEKLF
TRBV2	TRBJ2-5	10	ASSAAGETQY
TRBV7-8	TRBJ1-1	11	ASSSRQGAEAF